This T cell receptor (beta chain) is drawn from a study of blood T cell repertoires in COVID-19. Study at large: Acute and convalescent COVID-19 specimens originated in the United States, Italy and Spain. From T cells, B-cell-depleted T cells, or PBMCs came the material, which was cDNA or gDNA.

In the study's own analysis: Amplified reference gene primers provided the basis for estimating nucleated cell counts. Sequenced by immunoSEQ multiplex PCR; TCRdb stores in-frame clones only, minus some. That table gives V, J and clone size, and the DNA gave D and trimming. Found here are under 60,000 clones, roughly four fifths of them singletons; the top ten hold about 7%. The CDR3 is 14 residues long. Trimming shortened V by 3 bases and J by 4 bases, and 11 bases separated the two germline ends. From germline, CDR1 is LNHDA and CDR2 SQIVND (reference sequence). The chain uses TRBV19 and TRBJ2-3, with D possibly matching TRBD2 (5 bases). Sequenced material: peripheral blood. This clonotype was sampled from a man in his forties or fifties with acute or convalescent COVID-19. The CDR3 coding sequence is TGTGCCAGTAGTATTTCGGGAATCCCAGATACGCAGTATTTT. Amino acid sequence: CASSISGIPDTQYF.